This TCR beta chain was sequenced in a study of CD8+CD57+ T cells in acquired aplastic anemia. V was shortened by 7 bases and J by 5 bases, with 15 bases between the two germline ends. This CDR3 has 14 amino acids. It was genomic DNA that served as the template for profiling TCR beta VDJ and CDR3. From the reads, TCRdb called clonotypes with MiXCR, one entry per CDR3 protein. The data contain 180,000 or so distinct CDR3 sequences, less than 60% of them seen just once; the ten biggest clones take up about 1.8%. The patients chosen for sequencing had shown expansion of CD8+CD57+ cells (detected by flow cytometry). As to this clonotype: A read error may explain this, as a much larger clone is one base away.

Sequenced sample: sorted CD4+, CD8+, or CD8+CD57+ T cells (not recorded which) from PBMCs. The chain carries TRBV12-3 or TRBV12-4 and TRBJ1-5; D unclear. The sequence was collected from a human donor with aplastic anemia. The CDR3 bases are TGTGCCAGCACCGCCGTGGTGTCAGATCAGCCCCAGCATTTT. Encoded protein: CASTAVVSDQPQHF.